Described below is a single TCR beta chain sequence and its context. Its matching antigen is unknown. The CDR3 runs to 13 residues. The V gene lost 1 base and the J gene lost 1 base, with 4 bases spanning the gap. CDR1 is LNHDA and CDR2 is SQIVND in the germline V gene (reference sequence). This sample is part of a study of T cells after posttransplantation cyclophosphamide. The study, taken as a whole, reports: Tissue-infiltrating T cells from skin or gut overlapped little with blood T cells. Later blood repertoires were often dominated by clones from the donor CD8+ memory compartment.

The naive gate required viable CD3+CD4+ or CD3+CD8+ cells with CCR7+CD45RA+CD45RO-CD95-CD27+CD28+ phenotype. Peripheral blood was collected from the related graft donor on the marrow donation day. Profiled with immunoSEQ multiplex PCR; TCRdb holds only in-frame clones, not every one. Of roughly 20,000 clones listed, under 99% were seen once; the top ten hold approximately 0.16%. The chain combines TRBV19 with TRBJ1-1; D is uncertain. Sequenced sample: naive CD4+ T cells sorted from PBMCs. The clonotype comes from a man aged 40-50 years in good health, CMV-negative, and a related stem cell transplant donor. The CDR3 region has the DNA TGTGCCAGTAGTATAGGGAGGAACACTGAAGCTTTCTTT. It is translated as CASSIGRNTEAFF.